This passage covers 10 T cell receptor beta chains from one sample sequenced in a study of a mutant IDH1 vaccine in newly diagnosed glioma. TCRdb's table, derived via immunoSEQ multiplex PCR, lists solely in-frame clones and lacks some. The sample has fewer than 35,000 clones, 70% to 90% seen once. No cognate antigen is known for these TCRs. The time point is: week 23, last vaccination. One vaccine dose held 300 ug of mutant IDH1 20-mer peptide and came with topical imiquimod. The sequencing used PBMCs, collected from a glioma patient whose treatment included an IDH1 peptide vaccine. The receptors were gathered from a man aged 40-49 years with glioma.

The chain is built from TRBV2 and TRBJ1-5; TRBD1 agrees at 9 bases. CDR1 is SNHLY and CDR2 is FYNNEI in the germline V gene. The CDR3 runs to 15 residues. The V gene end was trimmed by 4 bases and the J gene end by 2 bases; junction bases not matched to a gene: 3. DNA of the CDR3: TGTGCCAGCAGTGGGGGACAGGGAGGCAATCAGCCCCAGCATTTT. It codes for CASSGGQGGNQPQHF.

The chain couples TRBV18 to TRBJ1-3, with D possibly being TRBD1 (5 bases). This CDR3 contains 14 residues. Germline V CDR1 and CDR2: KGHSH, LQKENI. Trimming took off 3 bases at V and 5 bases at J, with 11 bases between the two ends. The CDR3 bases are TGTGCCAGCTCACCGACAGTTGATAGAAACACCATATATTTT. Protein sequence: CASSPTVDRNTIYF.

V and J are TRBV19 and TRBJ2-7; 7 nucleotides match TRBD1. Germline CDR1 reads LNHDA; CDR2 reads SQIVND (reference sequence). The ends lost 5 bases at V and 6 bases at J; junction bases unmatched: 10. The CDR3 loop spans 14 amino acids. This CDR3 reads CASSPQGTVGEQYF. DNA for the CDR3: TGTGCCAGTAGTCCCCAGGGGACAGTAGGCGAGCAGTACTTC.

The CDR3 sequence: CASSLEYRGGGTQYF. CDR3 bases: TGTGCCAGCAGCTTAGAGTACAGGGGAGGAGGGACCCAGTACTTC. The chain couples TRBV7-9 to TRBJ2-5; maybe TRBD1 (7 bases). Germline lookup yields CDR1 SEHNR and CDR2 FQNEAQ (reference sequence). V was trimmed by 1 base and J by 7 bases, leaving 16 bases between them. This CDR3 comprises 15 residues.

The rearrangement links TRBV7-9 to TRBJ2-1; 8 bases are a match to TRBD2. Germline trimming cut 5 bases from V and 6 bases from J; bases unmatched to any gene: 3. The CDR3 runs to 13 residues. CDR1 SEHNR and CDR2 FQNEAQ come from the germline V gene (reference sequence). The CDR3 loop is CASSEGTSNEQFF. The CDR3 DNA sequence: TGTGCCAGCAGCGAGGGGACTAGCAATGAGCAGTTCTTC.

The rearrangement joins TRBV5-5 to TRBJ1-2, with a possible D match to TRBD1 (5 bases). V was pared by 3 bases and J by 1 base, with 7 bases between. This CDR3 spans 13 amino acids. Germline lookup yields CDR1 SGHKS and CDR2 YYEKEE (reference sequence). CDR3 amino acids: CASSSDNNYGYTF. The CDR3 DNA follows: TGTGCCAGCAGCTCGGACAATAACTATGGCTACACCTTC.

The rearrangement uses TRBV7-3 and TRBJ2-1; D call uncertain. The CDR3 sequence is 13 residues long. Germline V gives CDR1 SGHTA, CDR2 FQGTGA. Between the trimmed V and J ends, which lost 0 bases and 5 bases, there was a span of 5 bases. As DNA, the CDR3 is TGTGCCAGCAGCTTAACGGCAGACAATGAGCAGTTCTTC. Translated, it gives CASSLTADNEQFF.

The chain uses TRBV28 and TRBJ2-3; D is unresolved. V was clipped by 6 bases and J by 1 base, with 17 bases between them. The germline V gene has CDR1 MDHEN and CDR2 SYDVKM. The CDR3 runs 16 residues. CDR3 nucleotides: TGTGCCAGCAGCAATACCGGAAGACTCCGCACAGATACGCAGTATTTT. It yields the protein CASSNTGRLRTDTQYF.

The DNA for the CDR3 is TGTGCCATCAGTGAGTCGGTGTTCGGTCGCAACGAGCAGTACGTC. Protein product: CAISESVFGRNEQYV. This chain connects TRBV10-3 to TRBJ2-7; D unclear. The length of the CDR3 is 15 residues. Trimming stripped 0 bases from V and 5 bases from J, with 14 bases between. Per germline, CDR1 ENHRY and CDR2 SYGVKD.

The chain is built from TRBV10-3 and TRBJ1-2; D uncertain. In germline, CDR1 is ENHRY, CDR2 SYGVKD. V was pared by 3 bases and J by 1 base, with 3 bases between. The CDR3 covers 12 residues. The CDR3 sequence is CAISDYNYGYTF. The CDR3 DNA is TGTGCCATCAGTGACTATAACTATGGCTACACCTTC.